The 11 T cell receptor beta chains below come from one sample, sequenced in a study of blood T cell repertoires in COVID-19. Only in-frame clones appear in the TCRdb table, and some are missing; sequencing was by immunoSEQ multiplex PCR. Of about 130,000 clones detected, roughly 80% appear once; the ten largest clones hold 2% to 3%. The sequencing sample was made of PBMCs or T cells enriched from blood (not recorded which). These receptors all stem from a man aged 40-49 years with acute COVID-19.

Turning to this clone: One end of the junction is discordant with germline, which a read error may explain. At the DNA level, this CDR3 is encoded by other sequences in the same sample as well. This rearrangement joins TRBV19 to TRBJ1-2; D not resolved. This CDR3 region has 14 residues. From germline, CDR1 is LNHDA and CDR2 SQIVND (reference sequence). The CDR3: CASSIVTHNYGYTF. CDR3 nucleotides: TGCGCCAGTAGTATAGTTACACATAACTATGGCTACACCTTC. Using reference TRBV19 and TRBJ1-2 for the parts outside the CDR3, the full variable domain is DGGITQSPKYLFRKEGQNVTLSCEQNLNHDAMYWYRQDPGQGLRLIYYSQIVNDFQKGDIAEGYSVSREKKESFPLTVTSAQKNPTAFYLCASSIVTHNYGYTFGSGTRLTVV.

Points on this clone: Different DNA sequences within this sample yield the same CDR3. This chain links TRBV5-1 with TRBJ1-1; the D gene is possibly TRBD1 (5 bases). V lost 1 base, J lost 2 bases, and 6 bases lay in between. The CDR3 consists of 13 residues. Germline CDR1 reads SGHRS; CDR2 reads YFSETQ. The CDR3 bases are TGCGCCAGCAGCTTGACAGGTAACACTGAAGCTTTCTTT. It specifies CASSLTGNTEAFF.

This clone was recorded once. This rearrangement joins TRBV7-9 to TRBJ2-3, with 10 positions matching TRBD2. V gave up 5 bases and J gave up 5 bases; unmatched junction bases: 7. From germline, CDR1 is SEHNR and CDR2 FQNEAQ (reference sequence). This CDR3 has 15 residues. For the CDR3, the DNA is TGTGCCAGCAGCCTCGGGACTAGCGATCTAGATACGCAGTATTTT. Its protein is CASSLGTSDLDTQYF.

The chain combines TRBV28 with TRBJ1-3, with 8 bases lining up with TRBD1. The J segment lost 4 bases and the V segment lost 6 bases, leaving 5 bases of the junction unmatched. This CDR3 has 14 residues. Germline V lookup: CDR1 MDHEN, CDR2 SYDVKM. The CDR3 is CASSLTGAGNTIYF. CDR3 nucleotides: TGTGCCAGCAGCCTGACAGGGGCCGGAAACACCATATATTTT.

This chain joins TRBV18 and TRBJ1-1; weak D call: TRBD1 (6 bases). The CDR3 is 15 residues long. The V and J ends lost 2 bases and 4 bases respectively, with 14 bases between them. Germline assignment: CDR1 KGHSH and CDR2 LQKENI. This CDR3 reads CASSPGGGRSTEAFF. The CDR3 DNA is TGTGCCAGCTCACCAGGGGGCGGGCGTAGCACTGAAGCTTTCTTT.

The rearrangement uses TRBV12-5 and TRBJ2-1; the D gene is possibly TRBD2 (6 bases). V was clipped by 7 bases and J by 0 bases, with 10 bases between them. The CDR3 contains 14 residues. From germline, CDR1 is LGHNT and CDR2 FRNRAP. The CDR3 DNA sequence: TGTGCTAGTGCCTGGGACTCCTCCTACAATGAGCAGTTCTTC. It encodes CASAWDSSYNEQFF. Full variable domain (remainder filled in from reference TRBV12-5 and TRBJ2-1): DARVTQTPRHKVTEMGQEVTMRCQPILGHNTVFWYRQTMMQGLELLAYFRNRAPLDDSGMPKDRFSAEMPDATLATLKIQPSEPRDSAVYFCASAWDSSYNEQFFGPGTRLTVL.

The genes are TRBV5-1 and TRBJ2-5; 13 bases are shared with TRBD2. Germline V gene sequence: CDR1 SGHRS, CDR2 YFSETQ. Trimming cost V 6 bases and J 6 bases; bases outside gene matches: 11. CDR3 length equals 16 residues. The CDR3 DNA reads TGCGCCAGCACCCCGACTAGCGGGGGGCCCGAGAAGACCCAGTACTTC. Residues: CASTPTSGGPEKTQYF.

This chain connects TRBV9 to TRBJ2-5, with D tentatively TRBD2 (6 bases). Trimming removed 0 bases from V and 4 bases from J, with 16 bases in between. Germline CDR1 and CDR2: SGDLS and YYNGEE. The CDR3 sequence is 16 residues long. The CDR3 protein is CASSVGGGLSLETQYF. For the CDR3, the DNA is TGTGCCAGCAGCGTAGGTGGGGGACTTAGCCTAGAGACCCAGTACTTC.

The CDR3 bases are TGTGCCAGTAGTATAGAGCCAGGGGGCAGGTACGAGCAGTACTTC. As protein: CASSIEPGGRYEQYF. The V call is TRBV19, the J call TRBJ2-7; 8 nucleotides match TRBD1. V shed 0 bases, J shed 4 bases, and the junction held 5 bases outside the gene matches. The CDR3 length is 15 residues. From germline, CDR1 is LNHDA and CDR2 SQIVND (reference sequence).

This clone was seen a single time. The chain is built from TRBV27 and TRBJ1-6; 9 bases agree with TRBD1. Trimming cost V 0 bases and J 7 bases; bases outside gene matches: 7. Looked up from germline, CDR1 is MNHEY and CDR2 is SMNVEV (reference sequence). The length of the CDR3 is 17 residues. In nucleotides, the CDR3 is TGTGCCAGCAGTTTATCGTTGTGGGGACAGGGAAATTCACCCCTCCACTTT. Translating it yields CASSLSLWGQGNSPLHF.

The chain recombines TRBV10-3 with TRBJ2-1; 7 nucleotides line up with TRBD2. The CDR3 length is 14 residues. Germline values: CDR1 ENHRY, CDR2 SYGVKD. Trimming at V came to 6 bases and at J to 5 bases, leaving 7 bases not matched to a gene. The CDR3 bases are TGTGCCATCAGGGGAGCGGGGACCGACAATGAGCAGTTCTTC. Translation: CAIRGAGTDNEQFF.